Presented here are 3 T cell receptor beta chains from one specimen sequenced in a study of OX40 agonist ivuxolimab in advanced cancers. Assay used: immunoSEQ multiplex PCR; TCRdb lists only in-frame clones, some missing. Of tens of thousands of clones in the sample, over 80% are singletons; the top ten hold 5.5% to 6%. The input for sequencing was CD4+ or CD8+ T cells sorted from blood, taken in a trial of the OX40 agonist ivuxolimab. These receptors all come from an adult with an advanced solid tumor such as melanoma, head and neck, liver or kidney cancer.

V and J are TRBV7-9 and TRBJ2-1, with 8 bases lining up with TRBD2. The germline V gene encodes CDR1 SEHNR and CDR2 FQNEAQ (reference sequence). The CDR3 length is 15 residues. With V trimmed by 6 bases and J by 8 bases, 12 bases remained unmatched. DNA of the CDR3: TGTGCCAGCAGAATATCGGGACTAGTCATAGATGAGCAGTTCTTC. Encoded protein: CASRISGLVIDEQFF.

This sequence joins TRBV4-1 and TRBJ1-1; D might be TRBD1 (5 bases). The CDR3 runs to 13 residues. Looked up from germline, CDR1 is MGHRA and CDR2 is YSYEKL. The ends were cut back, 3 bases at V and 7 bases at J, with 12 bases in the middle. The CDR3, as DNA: TGCGCCAGCAGCCAGGAGGGACCGGGTGAAGCTTTCTTT. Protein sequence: CASSQEGPGEAFF.

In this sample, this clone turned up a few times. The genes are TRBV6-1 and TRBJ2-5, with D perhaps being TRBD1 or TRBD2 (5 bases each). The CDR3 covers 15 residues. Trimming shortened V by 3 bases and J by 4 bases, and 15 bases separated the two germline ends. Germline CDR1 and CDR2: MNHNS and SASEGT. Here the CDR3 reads CASSEGTGEVETQYF. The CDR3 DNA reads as TGTGCCAGCAGTGAGGGGACCGGGGAAGTAGAGACCCAGTACTTC.